This T cell receptor (beta chain) was recovered during a study of blood T cell repertoires in COVID-19. Turning to the study itself: The origin of the acute and convalescent COVID-19 samples was the United States, Italy and Spain.

The CDR3 spans 14 residues. CDR1 is LGHDT, CDR2 YNNKEL, per germline (reference sequence). V was cut by 3 bases and J by 7 bases, with 13 bases left in between. As handled by the study authors: It was from reference gene primer amplification that nucleated cell counts were estimated. Measured with immunoSEQ multiplex PCR; TCRdb has only the in-frame clones, and not every one. That table is the source of V, J and clone size, and D and trimming were worked out from the DNA. The sample has nearly 350,000 clones, around 91% seen once. The receptor was derived from a woman in her late teens or twenties who had recovered from COVID-19. Sample: peripheral blood. The chain carries TRBV3-1 (or the pseudogene TRBV3-2) and TRBJ2-1; no firm D call. The CDR3 protein is CASSHVTGLNEQFF. CDR3 DNA: TGTGCCAGCAGCCATGTCACTGGTTTAAATGAGCAGTTCTTC.